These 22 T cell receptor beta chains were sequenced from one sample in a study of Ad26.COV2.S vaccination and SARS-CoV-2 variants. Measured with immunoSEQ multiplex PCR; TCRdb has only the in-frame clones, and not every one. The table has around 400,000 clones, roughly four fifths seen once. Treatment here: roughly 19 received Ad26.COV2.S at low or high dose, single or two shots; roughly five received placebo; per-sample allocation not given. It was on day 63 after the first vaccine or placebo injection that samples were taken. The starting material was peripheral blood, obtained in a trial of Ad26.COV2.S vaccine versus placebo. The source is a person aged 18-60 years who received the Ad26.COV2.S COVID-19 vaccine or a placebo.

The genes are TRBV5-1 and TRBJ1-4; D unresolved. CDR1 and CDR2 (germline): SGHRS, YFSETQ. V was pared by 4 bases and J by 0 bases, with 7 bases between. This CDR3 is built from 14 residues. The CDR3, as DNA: TGCGCCAGCAGCCTAGGATCAACTAATGAAAAACTGTTTTTT. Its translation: CASSLGSTNEKLFF.

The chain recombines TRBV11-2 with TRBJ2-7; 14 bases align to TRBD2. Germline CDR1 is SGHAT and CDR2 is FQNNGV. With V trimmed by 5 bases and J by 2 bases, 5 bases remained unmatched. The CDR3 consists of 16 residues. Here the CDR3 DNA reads TGTGCCAGCAGCCTTCAGACTAGCGGGGGGGCCTACGAGCAGTACTTC. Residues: CASSLQTSGGAYEQYF.

CDR3 nucleotide sequence: TGTGCCAGCAGCGGCCGAGGACCTTCCTACGAGCAGTACTTC. Translating gives CASSGRGPSYEQYF. V gene TRBV5-5 combines with J gene TRBJ2-7; D unclear. The length of the CDR3 is 14 residues. Germline V lookup: CDR1 SGHKS, CDR2 YYEKEE (reference sequence). V was clipped by 4 bases and J by 1 base, with 12 bases between them.

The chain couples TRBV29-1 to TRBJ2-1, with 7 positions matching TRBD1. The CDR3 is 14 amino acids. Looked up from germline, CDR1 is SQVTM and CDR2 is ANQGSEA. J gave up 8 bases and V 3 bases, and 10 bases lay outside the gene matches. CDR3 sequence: CSVDNRGRMDEQFF. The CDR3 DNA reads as TGCAGCGTTGATAATAGGGGGCGGATGGATGAGCAGTTCTTC.

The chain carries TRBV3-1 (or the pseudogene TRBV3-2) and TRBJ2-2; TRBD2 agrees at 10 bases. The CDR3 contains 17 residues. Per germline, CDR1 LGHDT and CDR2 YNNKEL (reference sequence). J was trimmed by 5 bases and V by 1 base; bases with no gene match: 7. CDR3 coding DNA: TGTGCCAGCAGCCAAGTTGTCCTAGCGGGAGTAACCGGGGAGCTGTTTTTT. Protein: CASSQVVLAGVTGELFF.

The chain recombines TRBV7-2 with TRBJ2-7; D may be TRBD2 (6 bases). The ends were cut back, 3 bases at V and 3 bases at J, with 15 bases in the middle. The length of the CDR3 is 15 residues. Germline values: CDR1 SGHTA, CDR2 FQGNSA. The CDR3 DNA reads TGTGCCAGCAGCTTCCATAGCGGCGGGGTCTACGAGCAGTACTTC. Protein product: CASSFHSGGVYEQYF.

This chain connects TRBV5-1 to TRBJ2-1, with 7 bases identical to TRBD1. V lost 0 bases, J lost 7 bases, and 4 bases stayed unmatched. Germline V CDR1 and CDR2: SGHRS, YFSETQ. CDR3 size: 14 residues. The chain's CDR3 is CASSLEGALNEQFF. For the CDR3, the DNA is TGCGCCAGCAGCTTGGAGGGGGCGCTGAATGAGCAGTTCTTC.

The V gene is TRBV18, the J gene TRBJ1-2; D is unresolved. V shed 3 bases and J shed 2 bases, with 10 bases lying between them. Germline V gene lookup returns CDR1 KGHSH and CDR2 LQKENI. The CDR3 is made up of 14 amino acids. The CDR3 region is CASSPRERNYGYTF. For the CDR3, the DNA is TGTGCCAGCTCACCGCGGGAACGGAACTATGGCTACACCTTC.

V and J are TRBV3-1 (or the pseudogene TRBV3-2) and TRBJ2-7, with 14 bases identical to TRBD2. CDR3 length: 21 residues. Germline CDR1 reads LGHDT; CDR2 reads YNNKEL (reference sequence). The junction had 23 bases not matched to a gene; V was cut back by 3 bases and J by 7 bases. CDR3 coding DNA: TGTGCCAGCAGCCACAGAGTCATCGGGACTAGCGGGAGTAGTAACCTGGGGGAGCAGTACTTC. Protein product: CASSHRVIGTSGSSNLGEQYF.

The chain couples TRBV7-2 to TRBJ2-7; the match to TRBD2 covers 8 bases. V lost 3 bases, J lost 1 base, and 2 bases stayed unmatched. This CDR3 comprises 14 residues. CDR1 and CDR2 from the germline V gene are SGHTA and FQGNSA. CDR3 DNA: TGTGCCAGCAGCTTTGGCGGGGGGTCCTACGAGCAGTACTTC. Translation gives CASSFGGGSYEQYF.

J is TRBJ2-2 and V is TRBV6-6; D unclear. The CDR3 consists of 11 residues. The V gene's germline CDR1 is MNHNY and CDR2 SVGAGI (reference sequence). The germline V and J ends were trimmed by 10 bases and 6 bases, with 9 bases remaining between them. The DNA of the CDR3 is TGTGCCATCCAAGGCGCCGGGGAGCTGTTTTTT. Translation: CAIQGAGELFF.

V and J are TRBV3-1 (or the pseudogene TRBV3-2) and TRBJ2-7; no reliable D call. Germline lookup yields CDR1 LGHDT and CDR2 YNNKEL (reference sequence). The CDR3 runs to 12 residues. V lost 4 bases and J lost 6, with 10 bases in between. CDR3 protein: CASSLLRAEQYF. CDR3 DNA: TGTGCCAGCAGCCTTCTGAGAGCCGAGCAGTACTTC.

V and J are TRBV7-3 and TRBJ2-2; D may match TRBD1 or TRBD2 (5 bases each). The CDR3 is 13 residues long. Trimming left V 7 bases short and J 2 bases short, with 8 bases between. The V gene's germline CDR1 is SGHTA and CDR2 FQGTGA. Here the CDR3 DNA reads TGTGCCAGCAAAAGGGACAACACCGGGGAGCTGTTTTTT. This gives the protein CASKRDNTGELFF. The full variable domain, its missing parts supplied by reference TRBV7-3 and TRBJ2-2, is GAGVSQTPSNKVTEKGKYVELRCDPISGHTALYWYRQSLGQGPEFLIYFQGTGAADDSGLPNDRFFAVRPEGSVSTLKIQRTERGDSAVYLCASKRDNTGELFFGEGSRLTVL.

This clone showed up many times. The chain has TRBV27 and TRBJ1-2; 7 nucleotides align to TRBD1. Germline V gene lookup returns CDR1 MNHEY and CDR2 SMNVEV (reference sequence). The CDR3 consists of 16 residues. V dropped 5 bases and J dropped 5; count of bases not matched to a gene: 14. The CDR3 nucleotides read TGTGCCAGCAGTCCCCTACAGGGACAGCTAATTTATGGCTACACCTTC. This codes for CASSPLQGQLIYGYTF.

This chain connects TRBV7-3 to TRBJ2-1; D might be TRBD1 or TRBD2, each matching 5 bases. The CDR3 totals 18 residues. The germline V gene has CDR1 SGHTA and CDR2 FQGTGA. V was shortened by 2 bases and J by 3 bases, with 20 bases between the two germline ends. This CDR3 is CASSLRAPGQVDYNEQFF. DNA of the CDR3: TGTGCCAGCAGCTTACGGGCGCCGGGGCAGGTGGACTACAATGAGCAGTTCTTC.

The CDR3 DNA reads TGTGCCAGCAGGCTGCGGGGAGGGCCGGACACCGGGGAGCTGTTTTTT. Translation: CASRLRGGPDTGELFF. The chain carries TRBV2 and TRBJ2-2, with 7 bases matching TRBD2. Germline assignment: CDR1 SNHLY and CDR2 FYNNEI. This CDR3 spans 16 amino acids. V trimming: 6 bases; J trimming: 3 bases; junction bases outside the gene matches: 10.

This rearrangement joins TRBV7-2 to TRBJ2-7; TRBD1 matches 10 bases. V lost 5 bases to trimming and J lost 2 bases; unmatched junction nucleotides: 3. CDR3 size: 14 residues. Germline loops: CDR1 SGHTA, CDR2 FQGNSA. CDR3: CASSPTGGPYEQYF. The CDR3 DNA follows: TGTGCCAGCAGCCCGACAGGGGGCCCCTACGAGCAGTACTTC.

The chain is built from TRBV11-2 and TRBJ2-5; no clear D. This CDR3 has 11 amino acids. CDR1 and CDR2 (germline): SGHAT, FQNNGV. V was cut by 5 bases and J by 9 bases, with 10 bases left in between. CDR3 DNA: TGTGCCAGCAGCCCCGGGTGGGCCCAGTACTTC. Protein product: CASSPGWAQYF.

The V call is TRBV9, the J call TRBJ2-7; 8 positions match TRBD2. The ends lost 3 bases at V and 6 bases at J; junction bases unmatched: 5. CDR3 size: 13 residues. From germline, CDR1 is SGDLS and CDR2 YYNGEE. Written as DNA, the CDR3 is TGTGCCAGCAGCGGATTAGCGGGAATCGAGCAGTACTTC. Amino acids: CASSGLAGIEQYF.

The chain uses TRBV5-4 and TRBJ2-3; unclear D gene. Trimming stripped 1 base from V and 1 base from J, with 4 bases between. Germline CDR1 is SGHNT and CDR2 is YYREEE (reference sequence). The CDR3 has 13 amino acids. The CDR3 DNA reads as TGTGCCAGCAGCTTGAAACGCACAGATACGCAGTATTTT. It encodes CASSLKRTDTQYF.

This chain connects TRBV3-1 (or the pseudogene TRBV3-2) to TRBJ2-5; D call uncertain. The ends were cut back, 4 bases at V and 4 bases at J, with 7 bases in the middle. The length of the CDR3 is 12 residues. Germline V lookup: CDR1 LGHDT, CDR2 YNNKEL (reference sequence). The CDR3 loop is CASSLLVETQYF. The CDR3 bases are TGTGCCAGCAGCCTGCTAGTAGAGACCCAGTACTTC.

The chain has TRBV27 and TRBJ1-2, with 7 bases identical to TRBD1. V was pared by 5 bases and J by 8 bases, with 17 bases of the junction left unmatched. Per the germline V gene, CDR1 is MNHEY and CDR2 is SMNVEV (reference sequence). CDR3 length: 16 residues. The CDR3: CASSPSLGQRALGYTF. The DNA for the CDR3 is TGTGCCAGCAGTCCCTCTTTGGGACAGAGGGCTTTAGGCTACACCTTC.